Following are 11 T cell receptor beta chains from one sample sequenced in a study of follicular helper T cells after annual influenza vaccination. The assay was immunoSEQ multiplex PCR, and TCRdb's table has in-frame clones only and misses some. The table has 650 to 800 clones, 75% to 85% seen once. The time point denotes: 2015-2016 season, pre-vaccination. Sequences were derived from CXCR5+ CD38+ circulating T follicular helper cells from blood, sampled on the day of influenza vaccination. Documented subset: circulating Tfh, non-naive CD4+CXCR5+PD-1+ (ICOS+CD38+ or ICOS-CD38-). The receptors were sampled from an adult who received the influenza vaccine.

The V gene is TRBV6-5, the J gene TRBJ1-2; TRBD1 might be the D (6 bases). V shed 6 bases and J shed 4 bases, with 18 bases lying between them. This CDR3 spans 15 amino acids. Germline-derived CDR1 and CDR2 are MNHEY and SVGAGI. CDR3 sequence: CASSRGLGLIYGYTF. The CDR3 coding sequence is TGTGCCAGCAGCAGGGGTTTGGGGTTAATCTATGGCTACACCTTC.

This chain joins TRBV5-5 and TRBJ1-2, with no clear D. The V gene lost 0 bases and the J gene lost 0 bases, with 9 bases spanning the gap. There are 15 residues in the CDR3. Germline values: CDR1 SGHKS, CDR2 YYEKEE (reference sequence). CDR3 amino acids: CASSLVTTANYGYTF. Here the CDR3 DNA reads TGTGCCAGCAGCTTGGTGACTACTGCTAACTATGGCTACACCTTC. The whole variable domain, remainder taken from reference TRBV5-5 and TRBJ1-2, is DAGVTQSPTHLIKTRGQQVTLRCSPISGHKSVSWYQQVLGQGPQFIFQYYEKEERGRGNFPDRFSARQFPNYSSELNVNALLLGDSALYLCASSLVTTANYGYTFGSGTRLTVV.

This chain joins TRBV19 and TRBJ2-3, with 7 bases that match TRBD1. V gave up 6 bases and J gave up 7 bases; unmatched junction bases: 13. This CDR3 is 15 amino acids long. Germline CDR1 LNHDA, CDR2 SQIVND (reference sequence). CDR3 bases: TGTGCCAGTAGCCTCAAAGGCGACAGGGCATATACGCAGTATTTT. Protein sequence: CASSLKGDRAYTQYF.

This clone was found a few times. The chain links TRBV5-1 to TRBJ1-2, with D maybe TRBD1 (6 bases). The germline V gene encodes CDR1 SGHRS and CDR2 YFSETQ. This CDR3 spans 13 amino acids. The V end was cut by 2 bases, the J end by 6 bases, with 11 bases between. CDR3 bases: TGCGCCAGCAGCTTATCTCAGGGGAATGGCTACACCTTC. Protein: CASSLSQGNGYTF.

This chain connects TRBV7-6 to TRBJ1-1; TRBD1 is a possible D gene (6 bases). The CDR3 runs to 13 residues. Trimming stripped 4 bases from V and 5 bases from J, with 11 bases between. Looked up from germline, CDR1 is SGHVS and CDR2 is FNYEAQ. The CDR3 nucleotides read TGTGCCAGCAGCTCTCAGGGGAAAACTGAAGCTTTCTTT. It encodes CASSSQGKTEAFF.

This clone was counted a few times. The chain combines TRBV19 with TRBJ1-5; D may be TRBD1 (6 bases). Germline lookup yields CDR1 LNHDA and CDR2 SQIVND (reference sequence). CDR3 size: 16 residues. The V gene lost 2 bases and the J gene lost 2 bases, with 13 bases spanning the gap. CDR3 in DNA: TGTGCCAGTAGTATATTTCCAGGGGACGGCAATCAGCCCCAGCATTTT. Translated, it gives CASSIFPGDGNQPQHF.

The gene calls are TRBV28 and TRBJ2-4; 10 bases match TRBD1. This CDR3 has 18 residues. Germline V lookup: CDR1 MDHEN, CDR2 SYDVKM. Trimming cost V 6 bases and J 3 bases; bases outside gene matches: 14. The CDR3, as DNA: TGTGCCAGCAGACCAACCCTGGGACAGGGGAATCACAAAAACATTCAGTACTTC. This translates into CASRPTLGQGNHKNIQYF.

The rearrangement uses TRBV25-1 and TRBJ1-5, with 9 bases identical to TRBD1. CDR1 is MGHDK and CDR2 is SYGVNS in the germline V gene. V trimming: 5 bases; J trimming: 7 bases; junction bases outside the gene matches: 3. This CDR3 is 13 amino acids long. The CDR3 region has the DNA TGTGCCAGCAGTTGGACAGGGGACCAGCCCCAGCATTTT. Translating it yields CASSWTGDQPQHF.

This chain links TRBV5-8 with TRBJ2-4; 10 nucleotides align to TRBD2. Germline CDR1 and CDR2: SGHTS and YDEGEE. CDR3 size: 15 residues. V lost 3 bases to trimming and J lost 8 bases; unmatched junction nucleotides: 8. The CDR3 is CASSSVLAGSDIQYF. In nucleotides, the CDR3 is TGTGCCAGCAGCTCGGTACTAGCGGGGTCAGACATTCAGTACTTC.

This chain connects TRBV5-6 to TRBJ2-3; D not resolved. Trimming took off 7 bases at V and 5 bases at J, with 14 bases between the two ends. Per the germline V gene, CDR1 is SGHDT and CDR2 is YYEEEE. This CDR3 has 13 amino acids. CDR3 amino acids: CASLSIFGDTQYF. CDR3 DNA sequence: TGTGCCAGCCTTTCAATTTTCGGAGATACGCAGTATTTT.

As DNA, the CDR3 is TGTGCCAGCAGCTTGGGGCGGGCAAGTAATGAAAAACTGTTTTTT. Its translation is CASSLGRASNEKLFF. The chain has TRBV5-8 and TRBJ1-4, with no clear D. The CDR3 extends over 15 amino acids. Per the germline V gene, CDR1 is SGHTS and CDR2 is YDEGEE. V was pared by 0 bases and J by 4 bases, with 10 bases between.